Given below is one TCR beta chain in context. It has no known antigen specificity. No base quality values were provided; no much bigger clone lies one nucleotide off. Library method: the immunoSEQ multiplex PCR assay. For the multiplex PCR, a mixture combining 60 forward primers for TCR Vbeta segments and 13 reverse primers for TCR Jbeta segments was used. A multiplex PCR assay on genomic DNA amplified the CDR3 region of rearranged TCR beta genes. The amplified TCR beta libraries were sequenced on the Illumina HiSeq System as 87-base-pair reads. The original pipeline was this. A later analysis tallied 75 million to 85 million unique TCR beta chains across the 666 repertoires, and about 12 million of those chains were shared by two or more donors. A nearest-neighbor algorithm error-corrected the raw reads and collapsed the reads into unique sequences, merging closely related sequences to remove PCR and sequencing errors. V, D and J gene segments were assigned by aligning CDR3 sequences to IMGT reference sequences. Each retained sequence needed at least a six-nucleotide match to both a V gene segment and a J gene segment. A rearrangement counted as productive if the CDR3 had no stop codons and remained in frame with V and J, and every other rearrangement counted as non-productive. CDR3 was defined by IMGT convention, running from the second conserved V-encoded cysteine to the conserved J-encoded phenylalanine. In an earlier analysis of around 540 of the donors, sequences lacking an unambiguous match to a single V gene segment were excluded. An earlier analysis of a few hundred of the donors classified V segments as functional when productive rearrangements were above 56.7% and as segregating when the standard deviation between donors was above 5%. A statistical classification framework was built to diagnose cytomegalovirus status from the catalog of TCR beta chain sequences. In a later analysis, V and J genes were assigned by comparing TCR nucleotide sequences against IMGT/GENE-DB human TR gene sequences. In a later analysis, CDR3 sequences and most-parsimonious VDJ recombination scenarios were assigned using the TCRdist pipeline. In a later analysis, each TCR beta chain was defined by its CDR3 amino acid sequence together with its V-gene family, and reads lacking a unique V-gene family were excluded. In a later analysis, 450 to 600 highly shared, low-generation-probability nucleotide sequences were removed to address suspected cross-contamination and a sequencing artifact. In a later analysis, a clonal expansion index was calculated for each public chain from normalized within-repertoire ranks of inferred template counts. In a later analysis, generation probabilities were computed using a VDJ recombination model fitted to out-of-frame rearrangements, and the results were checked against IGoR. In a later analysis, hypergeometric tests were used to score TCR-TCR, TCR-HLA and TCR-CMV co-occurrence, with a repertoire-size bias correction applied to TCR pairs. A later analysis estimated false discovery rates by permuting HLA or CMV assignments 20 times. A later analysis grouped co-occurring TCRs with DBSCAN, adding TCRdist sequence similarity when clustering within HLA-allele-positive subsets. Co-occurrence clustering excluded repertoires with fewer than 30,000 or more than 120,000 public chains, plus five with anomalous nucleotide sharing. TCRdb retrieved this table from immuneACCESS and kept in-frame rearrangements only. Not all clones are present; in checked studies, unresolved V genes account for under half, and no reason is known for the remainder. The V and J calls and the clone size are those of that table, but D and trimming were determined from the DNA. This sample lists some 200,000 clones; roughly 80% were detected once. 0.22% of the sample lies in the top ten.

The record originates from a study of cytomegalovirus exposure and HLA in healthy donors (dated by TCRdb to about 2017). With regard to the full study: An earlier analysis of 587 of the donors reported about 260 Gb of sequence data and 95 million to 120 million unique TCR beta sequences obtained from some 200 million T cells. Around 300 gigabases of sequencing data and approximately 85 million unique TCR sequences were included in an early release covering about 700 HLA-typed donors. Of the roughly 400 genotyped donors, 80% to 90% were placed in the genetic ancestry cluster associated with self-reported Caucasian donors. The aim of the study was to test whether cataloging public T cell receptors could identify signatures of past pathogen exposure. The study profiled the T cell repertoires of 550 to 700 subjects by immunosequencing and related them to cytomegalovirus serostatus. In addition to the first cohort of 650 to 800 subjects, a separate validation cohort of 100 to 150 different subjects was used. High-throughput TCR immunosequencing, statistical association of individual TCRs with disease status, and machine learning were combined to predict cytomegalovirus infection status. To study patterns of TCR occurrence, a later analysis re-analyzed previously published TCR beta repertoires from 650 to 750 donors and added high-resolution HLA genotyping. Rather than drawing on any new phenotypic data, the later analysis identified candidate immune exposures from TCR beta sequences and the way those sequences occurred across donors. To decide whether each TCR beta V gene segment behaved as functional or pseudogenic, an earlier analysis of some 600 of the donors relied on high-throughput TCR beta sequencing. Donor age, sex, ethnicity and CMV serostatus were compiled alongside the repertoire data. In a later genetic analysis, genome-wide SNP genotypes for about 55% of the 666 donors were used, and that subset was treated as a discovery cohort. All discovery cohort repertoires had been generated using a single sequencing platform. Both class I and class II loci were covered by HLA typing, at four-digit resolution. The number of typed donors differed by locus: roughly 629-630 for A, B, C, DRB1 and DQB1; 500 to 550 for DQA1; 606 for DPA1; and about 450 for DPB1. Several DR-DQ haplotypes were handled as single units for association and clustering, since linkage in the cohort was strong. Across about 370 genotyped donors of the cohort, an average of approximately 200,000 unique TCR beta nucleotide sequences per donor were sequenced, and approximately 19% of those sequences were non-productive.

What the authors observed across the whole study: When HLA alleles, especially DR and DQ, strongly co-occurred, attributing TCR associations to individual alleles was difficult. V-gene and J-gene trimming of TCR beta chains was associated with a missense DCLRE1C variant in a later genetic analysis, and the association was replicated in an independent cohort. In an earlier analysis of about 540 of the donors, most TCR beta V segments were observed in productive rearrangements about 87% or about 30% of the time, broadly matching IMGT annotations. Linkage disequilibrium might explain the correlated functional status among segregating V segments, but an unknown experimental factor could not be excluded. Because the 87-base-pair reads could not distinguish some IMGT-functional V segments, including TRBV6-2 and TRBV6-3, those segments were excluded. According to a later analysis, TCR association rates differed among HLA loci, with DRB1 alleles showing the most associated TCRs and HLA-C alleles showing the fewest. A group of highly shared sequence variants was considered likely to be a technical artifact of the sequencing pipeline. HLA typing was unavailable for some donors at each locus, so association tests used only the typed subset. The cohort was sequenced for TCR beta chains only, and without alpha or paired-chain data the features that could be detected were limited. Immune exposure information for the cohort was limited to CMV serostatus. Because counts were too low, roughly 17 rarely observed V segments, including chromosome 9 orphons, were left out of the earlier analysis of 500 to 750 of the donors. The classifier was reported to diagnose cytomegalovirus status with high specificity and sensitivity in both the original cohort and the validation cohort. Roughly uniform sequencing depth across donors was assumed in presence/absence analyses, although this assumption may not hold. In a later analysis, most CMV-associated TCR beta chains were found to appear HLA-restricted, with HLA associations seemingly driven largely by CMV exposure. Most TCR sequences were observed very rarely across donors, whereas some public TCRs were present in many individuals. Specific HLA alleles were associated with roughly 16,000 TCR beta sequences at a false discovery rate of 0.05 in a later analysis. A later analysis found that HLA-associated TCR beta chains were more clonally expanded and had lower generation probabilities than equally common non-associated chains. Several of the top co-occurrence clusters appeared to be linked to parvovirus B19, influenza, CMV and Epstein-Barr virus, according to a later analysis. In vitro tests confirmed that three of the cytomegalovirus-associated TCR beta chains recognize cytomegalovirus antigens. A later genetic analysis reported fewer N-insertions in productive TCRs among donors in an Asian-associated ancestry cluster than the roughly 690-donor mean. According to the authors, the approach could potentially be generalized to other disease states and immunological phenotypes. The study gave a list of under 200 TCR beta chains associated with cytomegalovirus. A further reported finding was that TCR beta sequences accurately predicted the HLA-A and HLA-B alleles for most subjects in the first cohort.

Including the terminal cysteine and phenylalanine, the CDR3 comprises 14 residues. Just the 42-base CDR3 DNA is kept, in frame starting at base 1. Clipping removes 6 bases from V and 3 bases from J, with 7 as the unmatched junction base count. In total, approximately 700 healthy bone marrow donors made up the cohort. All cohort members were sampled while nominally healthy, although unrecorded immune exposures were likely present. The donor tested CMV seronegative and was one of the 352 seronegative cohort members. A peripheral blood sample was provided by each donor, and peripheral blood mononuclear cells were used for TCR beta sequencing. Genomic DNA was extracted from the blood cell samples with the Qiagen DNeasy Blood Extraction Kit.

This receptor was taken from a girl aged 2 to 9 in good health and CMV-seronegative. The chain is made from TRBV23-1 and TRBJ1-2, with 7 bases aligning to TRBD1. TRBV23-1 is flagged as an ORF with uncertain function. The sequencing input was PBMCs. The nucleotide sequence reads as follows: TGCGCCAGCAGACGGGACAGTTTCTACTATGGCTACACCTTC. The resulting protein is CASRRDSFYYGYTF.